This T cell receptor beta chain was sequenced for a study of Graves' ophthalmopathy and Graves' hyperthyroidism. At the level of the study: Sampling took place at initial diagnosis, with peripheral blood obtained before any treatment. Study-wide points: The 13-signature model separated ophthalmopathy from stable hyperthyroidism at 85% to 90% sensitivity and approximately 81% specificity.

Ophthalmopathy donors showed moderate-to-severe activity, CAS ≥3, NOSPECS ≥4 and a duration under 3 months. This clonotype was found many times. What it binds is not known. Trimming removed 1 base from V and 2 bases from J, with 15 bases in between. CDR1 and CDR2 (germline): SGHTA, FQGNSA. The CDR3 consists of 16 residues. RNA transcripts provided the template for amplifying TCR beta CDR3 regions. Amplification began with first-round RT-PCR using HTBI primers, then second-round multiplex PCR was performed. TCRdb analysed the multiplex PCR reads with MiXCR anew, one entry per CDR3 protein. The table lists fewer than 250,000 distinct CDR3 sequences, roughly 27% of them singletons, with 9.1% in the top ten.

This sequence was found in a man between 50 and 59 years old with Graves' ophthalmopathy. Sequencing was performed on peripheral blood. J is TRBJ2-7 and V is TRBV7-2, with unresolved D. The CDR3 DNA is TGTGCCAGCAGCTTAGTTTTCGCAGCCCCCACCTACGAGCAGTACTTC. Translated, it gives CASSLVFAAPTYEQYF.